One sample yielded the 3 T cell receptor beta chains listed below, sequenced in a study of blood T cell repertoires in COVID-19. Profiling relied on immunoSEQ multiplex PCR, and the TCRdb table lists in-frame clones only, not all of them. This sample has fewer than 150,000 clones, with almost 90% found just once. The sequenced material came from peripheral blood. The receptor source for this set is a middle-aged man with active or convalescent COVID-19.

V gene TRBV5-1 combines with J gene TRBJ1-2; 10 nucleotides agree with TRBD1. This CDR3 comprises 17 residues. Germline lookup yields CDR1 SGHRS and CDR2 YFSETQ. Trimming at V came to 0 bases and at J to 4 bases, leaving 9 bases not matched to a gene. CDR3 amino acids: CASSLASGTGVSYGYTF. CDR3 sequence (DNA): TGCGCCAGCAGCTTGGCCTCCGGGACAGGGGTTTCCTATGGCTACACCTTC.

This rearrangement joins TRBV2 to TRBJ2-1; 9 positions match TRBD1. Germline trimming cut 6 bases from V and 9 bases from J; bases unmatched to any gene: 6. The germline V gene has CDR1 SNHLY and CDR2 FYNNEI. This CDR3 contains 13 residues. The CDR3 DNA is TGTGCCAGCAGCGGACAGGGGCTTAGTGAGCAGTTCTTC. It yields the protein CASSGQGLSEQFF.

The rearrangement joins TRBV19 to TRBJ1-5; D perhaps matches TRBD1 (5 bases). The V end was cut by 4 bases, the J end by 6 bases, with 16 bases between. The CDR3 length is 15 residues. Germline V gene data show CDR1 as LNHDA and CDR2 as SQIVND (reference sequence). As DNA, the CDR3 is TGTGCCAGTAGTAGAGGGGTGGGTAGCGGTCAGCCCCAGCATTTT. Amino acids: CASSRGVGSGQPQHF.